The 21 T cell receptor beta chains listed next were all sequenced from one sample in a study of cytomegalovirus exposure and HLA in healthy donors. The PCR used 60 Vbeta and 13 Jbeta primers. The data were produced by immunoSEQ multiplex PCR, yet TCRdb's version contains in-frame clones alone and is incomplete. The sample has 150,000 to 200,000 clones; 77% are singletons. Sequenced input: PBMCs. Receptors originate from a woman in her thirties in good health and CMV-seropositive.

This clone was observed once. CDR3 coding DNA: TGTGCCAGCAGCGTAGTGGGAGACGCAGATACGCAGTATTTT. Encoded protein: CASSVVGDADTQYF. This chain links TRBV9 with TRBJ2-3; D perhaps matches TRBD2 (5 bases). CDR1 SGDLS and CDR2 YYNGEE come from the germline V gene. The CDR3 covers 14 residues. V dropped 0 bases and J dropped 4 bases, with 9 bases sitting between them.

CDR3 DNA: TGTGCCTGGAGTCCCGGGACACCGAACACTGAAGCTTTCTTT. Protein sequence: CAWSPGTPNTEAFF. The gene calls are TRBV30 and TRBJ1-1, with D perhaps matching TRBD1 (6 bases). The germline gives CDR1 GTSNPN, CDR2 SVGIG (reference sequence). Trimming pared 2 bases from V and 1 base from J, leaving 11 bases between. The CDR3 covers 14 residues.

The DNA for the CDR3 is TGTGCCAGCAGCCAAGGGGGCGCAAATCGAGAGACCCAGTACTTC. Translation: CASSQGGANRETQYF. V usage is TRBV27 and J usage is TRBJ2-5; the match to TRBD1 covers 7 bases. The CDR3 sequence is 15 residues long. Germline V gives CDR1 MNHEY, CDR2 SMNVEV (reference sequence). V shed 6 bases and J 4 bases; nucleotides not matched to a gene: 11.

The V gene is TRBV10-2, the J gene TRBJ2-1; unclear D gene. V dropped 7 bases and J dropped 0 bases, with 7 bases sitting between them. Germline values: CDR1 WSHSY, CDR2 SAAADI. This CDR3 spans 13 amino acids. The CDR3 region has the DNA TGCGCCAGCACTTCCCGCTCCTACAATGAGCAGTTCTTC. It codes for CASTSRSYNEQFF.

The chain carries TRBV5-1 and TRBJ2-3, with D perhaps TRBD1 (5 bases). V lost 0 bases and J lost 3, with 14 bases in between. The CDR3 runs 16 residues. Germline CDR1 SGHRS, CDR2 YFSETQ. The CDR3 DNA is TGCGCCAGCAGCTTGGAGGGCAGGGTGGGGACAGATACGCAGTATTTT. It translates to CASSLEGRVGTDTQYF.

The J gene is TRBJ2-7, the V gene TRBV10-3; D is unclear. CDR1 ENHRY and CDR2 SYGVKD come from the germline V gene. Trimming shortened V by 3 bases and J by 2 bases, and 8 bases separated the two germline ends. The CDR3 consists of 13 residues. The CDR3 sequence: CAISDATPYEQYF. The DNA of the CDR3 is TGTGCCATCAGTGACGCCACACCCTACGAGCAGTACTTC.

The chain joins TRBV30 to TRBJ1-3; D is unresolved. In germline, CDR1 is GTSNPN, CDR2 SVGIG (reference sequence). V was shortened by 5 bases and J by 0 bases, with 17 bases between the two germline ends. The CDR3 is 16 amino acids. The CDR3 bases are TGTGCCTGGGCACGTTACGGAGGATCCTCTGGAAACACCATATATTTT. Its protein is CAWARYGGSSGNTIYF.

This sequence joins TRBV5-1 and TRBJ2-1; TRBD2 agrees at 11 bases. J was trimmed by 0 bases and V by 1 base; bases with no gene match: 3. CDR1 SGHRS and CDR2 YFSETQ come from the germline V gene. CDR3 length: 17 amino acids. The CDR3 nucleotides are TGCGCCAGCAGCTTGTGGACTAGCGGGTTCTCCTACAATGAGCAGTTCTTC. This encodes CASSLWTSGFSYNEQFF. The whole variable domain, filled in from reference TRBV5-1 and TRBJ2-1, reads KAGVTQTPRYLIKTRGQQVTLSCSPISGHRSVSWYQQTPGQGLQFLFEYFSETQRNKGNFPGRFSGRQFSNSRSEMNVSTLELGDSALYLCASSLWTSGFSYNEQFFGPGTRLTVL.

The CDR3 nucleotides are TGTGCCAGCAGCCTTTGGACAGGGAGCAACGAGCAGTACTTC. Protein sequence: CASSLWTGSNEQYF. The chain recombines TRBV14 with TRBJ2-7; 8 bases fit TRBD1. Per germline, CDR1 SGHDN and CDR2 FVKESK. The CDR3 contains 14 residues. V lost 4 bases to trimming and J lost 5 bases; unmatched junction nucleotides: 7. Filled out from reference TRBV14 and TRBJ2-7, the complete variable domain reads EAGVTQFPSHSVIEKGQTVTLRCDPISGHDNLYWYRRVMGKEIKFLLHFVKESKQDESGMPNNRFLAERTGGTYSTLKVQPAELEDSGVYFCASSLWTGSNEQYFGPGTRLTVT.

Details on this clone: One end of the junction does not line up with germline, which may come from a read error. The rearrangement links TRBV5-1 to TRBJ2-7; 10 nucleotides match TRBD2. The CDR3 runs to 15 residues. The germline gives CDR1 SGHRS, CDR2 YFSETQ. The CDR3 DNA reads as TGCGCCAGCAGCCCTGATCCTACCGGGACTAGCGAGAAGTACTTC. It specifies CASSPDPTGTSEKYF.

This clone appeared once. The chain combines TRBV28 with TRBJ2-7, with a possible D match to TRBD1 (6 bases). Germline CDR1 MDHEN, CDR2 SYDVKM. The CDR3 extends over 13 amino acids. The V end was cut by 3 bases, the J end by 3 bases, with 9 bases between. CDR3 DNA sequence: TGTGCCAGCAGTTTCAGGGGAATCTACGAGCAGTACTTC. It encodes CASSFRGIYEQYF.

A single count supports this clone. The V and J genes are TRBV29-1 and TRBJ1-1; D is ambiguous. The CDR3 totals 14 residues. Germline-derived CDR1 and CDR2 are SQVTM and ANQGSEA. V shed 0 bases and J shed 10 bases, with 18 bases lying between them. The CDR3 DNA is TGCAGCGTTGAAGATAGGGAGGGTGCCCCGGCAGCTTTCTTT. Translating it yields CSVEDREGAPAAFF.

The V gene is TRBV4-1, the J gene TRBJ1-4; 7 bases match TRBD1. Trimming at V came to 8 bases and at J to 11 bases, leaving 14 bases not matched to a gene. Germline V gives CDR1 MGHRA, CDR2 YSYEKL. The CDR3 covers 14 residues. In nucleotides, the CDR3 is TGCGCCAGCCGTGACCAGGGGGTTGTTGGGAAACTGTTTTTT. Protein sequence: CASRDQGVVGKLFF.

V gene TRBV25-1 combines with J gene TRBJ2-7; the D is unclear. There are 14 residues in the CDR3. Germline V gives CDR1 MGHDK, CDR2 SYGVNS. V gave up 1 base and J gave up 3 bases, with 10 bases separating them. In nucleotides, the CDR3 is TGTGCCAGCAGTGAATCGGCGGAATACTACGAGCAGTACTTC. It translates to CASSESAEYYEQYF.

The genes are TRBV10-3 and TRBJ2-5; 8 bases agree with TRBD1. Germline-derived CDR1 and CDR2 are ENHRY and SYGVKD. This CDR3 spans 14 amino acids. With 4 bases clipped from V and 2 bases from J, the junction kept 3 bases outside the gene matches. CDR3 loop: CAISGDRWQETQYF. The CDR3 nucleotides are TGTGCCATCAGTGGGGACAGGTGGCAAGAGACCCAGTACTTC.

The genes are TRBV5-5 and TRBJ1-2; possible D gene TRBD1, 5 bases. Germline loops: CDR1 SGHKS, CDR2 YYEKEE (reference sequence). The V gene lost 0 bases and the J gene lost 7 bases, with 13 bases spanning the gap. This CDR3 has 14 residues. The CDR3 region has the DNA TGTGCCAGCAGCTTGGCCGCTCAGGGAATTGGCTACACCTTC. Its translation is CASSLAAQGIGYTF.

The V and J genes are TRBV19 and TRBJ1-2, with D uncertain. Per the germline V gene, CDR1 is LNHDA and CDR2 is SQIVND (reference sequence). V lost 5 bases and J lost 4, with 8 bases in between. The CDR3 has 12 residues. CDR3 in amino acids: CASSVHSYGYTF. The CDR3, as DNA: TGTGCCAGTAGTGTCCACAGCTATGGCTACACCTTC.

The sample holds one count of this clone. The chain has TRBV6-1 and TRBJ1-1; 7 bases line up with TRBD1. Germline V lookup: CDR1 MNHNS, CDR2 SASEGT. This CDR3 region has 14 residues. The V segment lost 4 bases and the J segment 11 bases; nucleotides outside the gene matches: 13. The CDR3 region is CASSGGTVSLAAFF. CDR3 in DNA: TGTGCCAGCAGTGGGGGGACAGTCTCCCTCGCCGCTTTCTTT.

This chain links TRBV30 with TRBJ2-1, with 9 bases that match TRBD2. Trimming cost V 7 bases and J 7 bases; bases outside gene matches: 14. CDR1 and CDR2 from the germline V gene are GTSNPN and SVGIG (reference sequence). The CDR3 loop spans 15 amino acids. The CDR3 is CAYKTSGGDLNEQFF. DNA for the CDR3: TGTGCCTACAAGACTAGCGGAGGGGACCTGAATGAGCAGTTCTTC.

The genes are TRBV6-6 and TRBJ2-7; 8 positions agree with TRBD2. CDR1 and CDR2 from the germline V gene are MNHNY and SVGAGI (reference sequence). V shed 7 bases and J 2 bases; nucleotides not matched to a gene: 13. The CDR3 runs to 16 residues. CDR3 nucleotide sequence: TGTGCCAGCACCTCCCTTCGTGGCGGGAGGACCTACGAGCAGTACTTC. This sequence encodes CASTSLRGGRTYEQYF.

This sequence joins TRBV5-6 and TRBJ1-1, with 7 bases that match TRBD1. The CDR3 has 12 amino acids. Germline V gene lookup returns CDR1 SGHDT and CDR2 YYEEEE. Trimming took 4 bases from V and 11 from J; bases not matched to a gene: 8. The CDR3 sequence: CASSTDRARAFF. As DNA, the CDR3 is TGTGCCAGCAGCACCGACAGGGCGCGGGCTTTCTTT.